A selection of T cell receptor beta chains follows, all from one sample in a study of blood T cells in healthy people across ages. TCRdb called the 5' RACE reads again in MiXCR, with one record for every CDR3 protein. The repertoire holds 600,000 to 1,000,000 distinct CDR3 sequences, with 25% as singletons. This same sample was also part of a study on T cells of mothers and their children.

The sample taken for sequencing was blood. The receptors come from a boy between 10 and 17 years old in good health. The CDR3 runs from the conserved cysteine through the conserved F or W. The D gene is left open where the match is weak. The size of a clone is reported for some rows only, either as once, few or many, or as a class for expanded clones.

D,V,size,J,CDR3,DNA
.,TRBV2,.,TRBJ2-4,CASSPRGAKNIQYF,TGTGCCAGCAGCCCTCGGGGAGCCAAAAACATTCAGTACTTC
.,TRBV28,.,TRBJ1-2,CASSSSGAANYGYTF,TGTGCCAGCAGTTCCTCAGGGGCAGCTAACTATGGCTACACCTTC
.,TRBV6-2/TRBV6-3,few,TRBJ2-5,CASGPGDSKETQYF,TGTGCCAGCGGCCCGGGGGACAGTAAAGAGACCCAGTACTTC
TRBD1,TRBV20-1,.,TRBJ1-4,CSARDQGAECEKLFF,TGCAGTGCTAGAGATCAGGGGGCTGAGTGCGAAAAACTGTTTTTT
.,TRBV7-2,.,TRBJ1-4,CASSSMGGGATTNEKLFF,TGTGCCAGCAGCTCCATGGGAGGCGGGGCAACAACTAATGAAAAACTGTTTTTT
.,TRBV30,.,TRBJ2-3,CASSWVTTDTQYF,TGTGCCTCTTCGTGGGTGACTACAGATACGCAGTATTTT
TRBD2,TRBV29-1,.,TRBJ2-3,CSGLAGGADTQYF,TGCAGCGGACTAGCGGGAGGGGCAGATACGCAGTATTTT
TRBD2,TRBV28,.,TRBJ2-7,CASSLEASGGYEQYF,TGTGCCAGCAGTTTGGAGGCTAGCGGGGGGTACGAGCAGTACTTC
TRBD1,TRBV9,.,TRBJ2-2,CASSVGGQLDFGELFF,TGTGCCAGCAGCGTAGGGGGACAGTTAGATTTCGGGGAGCTGTTTTTT
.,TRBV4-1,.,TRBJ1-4,CASSQDPGYGEKLFF,TGCGCCAGCAGCCAAGATCCGGGGTATGGTGAAAAACTGTTTTTT
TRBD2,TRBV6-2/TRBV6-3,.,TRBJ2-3,CASKSAAGSTDTQYF,TGTGCCAGCAAAAGCGCAGCGGGAAGCACAGATACGCAGTATTTT
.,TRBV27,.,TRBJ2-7,CASIDPLSYEQYF,TGTGCCAGCATCGATCCCCTCTCCTACGAGCAGTACTTC